This T cell receptor (beta chain) is from a study of Graves' ophthalmopathy and Graves' hyperthyroidism. Across the study: Peripheral blood samples were taken at initial diagnosis, before any treatment.

This clonotype was seen ten or more times. Antigen specificity is unknown. There are 16 residues in the CDR3. CDR1 MNHNS and CDR2 SASEGT come from the germline V gene. Trimming shortened V by 4 bases and J by 1 base, and 16 bases separated the two germline ends. Participants with hyperthyroidism, aged 18 to 65, were newly diagnosed with under 2 months' duration. From RNA, the CDR3 regions of TCR beta chains were amplified and sequenced. The authors performed first-round RT-PCR with HTBI primers and then a second-round multiplex PCR. TCRdb ran MiXCR on the multiplex PCR reads and lists one entry per CDR3 protein. The sample has roughly 610,000 distinct CDR3 sequences, around a fifth seen once. Study-wide results and caveats: The model flagged ophthalmopathy progression at 65% to 71% sensitivity and 72% to 80% specificity. Ophthalmopathy cases were distinguished from stable hyperthyroidism by a 13-signature model, reaching just over 85% sensitivity and around 80% specificity.

Sequencing was performed on peripheral blood. The V and J genes are TRBV6-1 and TRBJ1-2; tentative D call: TRBD1 (5 bases). The sequence was collected from a woman between 18 and 30 years old with stable Graves' hyperthyroidism. Some clones in this sample may be carry-over from other donors' samples. The CDR3 protein is CASSVGQGALNYGYTF. CDR3 sequence (DNA): TGTGCCAGCAGTGTGGGGCAGGGCGCACTTAACTATGGCTACACCTTC.